The 30 T cell receptor beta chains given below trace back to one sample, sequenced in a study of vaccination effects on CD4 cells after COVID-19. These receptors' targets are unknown. Using immunoSEQ multiplex PCR, the repertoire was profiled, and TCRdb retains in-frame clones only, with some absent. This sample yields 25,000 to 30,000 clones, of which around 79% are seen a single time; 10% to 13% belongs to the top ten. Ahead of sequencing, the ViraFEST assay grew antigen-specific CD4+ T cells using viral peptide pools. CD4+ T cell isolation took place after approximately ten days of culture. It was two doses of either the BNT162b2 or mRNA-1273 vaccine that participants received. The source material was CD4+ T cells from PBMCs cultured with HCoV-NL63 spike peptides, sampled after COVID-19 vaccination. Source of these receptors: a human donor who received a COVID-19 vaccine.

The rearrangement uses TRBV4-2 and TRBJ1-1, with 8 bases fitting TRBD1. The V gene's germline CDR1 is LGHNA and CDR2 YNFKEQ. Germline trimming cut 2 bases from V and 4 bases from J; bases unmatched to any gene: 3. The CDR3 loop spans 14 amino acids. CDR3 loop: CASSQQGALTEAFF. The CDR3 DNA follows: TGTGCCAGCAGCCAACAGGGGGCCCTCACTGAAGCTTTCTTT.

The chain is built from TRBV10-3 and TRBJ2-2, with 7 bases lining up with TRBD2. The junction had 13 bases not matched to a gene; V was cut back by 11 bases and J by 4 bases. The CDR3 runs 15 residues. Germline V CDR1 and CDR2: ENHRY, SYGVKD. The CDR3 DNA is TGTGCCGGCGCCGGGACTACAGACCCCACCGGGGAGCTGTTTTTT. It codes for CAGAGTTDPTGELFF.

The rearrangement joins TRBV6-5 to TRBJ2-7, with 7 nucleotides matching TRBD2. The CDR3 covers 14 residues. J gave up 3 bases and V 6 bases, and 8 bases lay outside the gene matches. The germline CDR1 and CDR2 sequences are MNHEY and SVGAGI. The CDR3 DNA follows: TGTGCCAGCAGCCGCAGTCTAGCGGTCTACGAGCAGTACTTC. This codes for CASSRSLAVYEQYF.

The chain uses TRBV29-1 and TRBJ1-1, with D tentatively TRBD1 (5 bases). The V and J ends lost 6 bases and 10 bases respectively, with 18 bases between them. Germline lookup yields CDR1 SQVTM and CDR2 ANQGSEA. This CDR3 is 12 amino acids long. Here the CDR3 reads CSVPGPGLGAFF. The CDR3, as DNA: TGCAGCGTACCCGGACCGGGACTGGGAGCTTTCTTT.

This rearrangement joins TRBV18 to TRBJ1-1; TRBD1 matches 9 bases. Per germline, CDR1 KGHSH and CDR2 LQKENI. V lost 6 bases to trimming and J lost 6 bases; unmatched junction nucleotides: 8. This CDR3 spans 14 amino acids. The CDR3 DNA follows: TGTGCCAGCTCGTCACGACAGGGGGACCCTGAAGCTTTCTTT. This translates into CASSSRQGDPEAFF.

The chain links TRBV7-4 to TRBJ1-4; TRBD1 aligns across 7 bases. CDR1 and CDR2 from the germline V gene are SGHVT and SQSDAQ. The CDR3 is 17 residues long. After removal of 3 bases from V and 0 bases from J, the junction contained 7 bases not matched to a gene. Here the CDR3 DNA reads TGTGCCAGCAGCTTGCCCCGACAGGGCACAACTAATGAAAAACTGTTTTTT. It encodes CASSLPRQGTTNEKLFF. The variable domain in full, completed from reference TRBV7-4 and TRBJ1-4, reads GAGVSQSPRYKVAKRGRDVALRCDSISGHVTLYWYRQTLGQGSEVLTYSQSDAQRDKSGRPSGRFSAERPERSVSTLKIQRTEQGDSAVYLCASSLPRQGTTNEKLFFGSGTQLSVL.

This clone has a single count. The rearrangement joins TRBV6-5 to TRBJ2-3; 10 bases align to TRBD2. This CDR3 spans 15 amino acids. V was clipped by 6 bases and J by 3 bases; unmatched bases: 6. Germline lookup yields CDR1 MNHEY and CDR2 SVGAGI. CDR3 coding DNA: TGTGCCAGCAGCCACGGACTAGCGGAGACAGATACGCAGTATTTT. As protein: CASSHGLAETDTQYF.

The count of this clone is one. The chain joins TRBV7-2 to TRBJ1-4; D is unclear. Germline V gene sequence: CDR1 SGHTA, CDR2 FQGNSA. The CDR3 sequence is 16 residues long. Trimming stripped 0 bases from V and 7 bases from J, with 15 bases between. Here the CDR3 reads CASSLAGPPTGEKLFF. In nucleotides, the CDR3 is TGTGCCAGCAGCTTAGCTGGTCCTCCTACGGGTGAAAAACTGTTTTTT. The variable domain in full, completed from reference TRBV7-2 and TRBJ1-4, reads GAGVSQSPSNKVTEKGKDVELRCDPISGHTALYWYRQSLGQGLEFLIYFQGNSAPDKSGLPSDRFSAERTGGSVSTLTIQRTQQEDSAVYLCASSLAGPPTGEKLFFGSGTQLSVL.

The V call is TRBV5-4, the J call TRBJ2-3; D call uncertain. Looked up from germline, CDR1 is SGHNT and CDR2 is YYREEE (reference sequence). The CDR3 is 11 residues long. V was trimmed by 6 bases and J by 11 bases, leaving 13 bases between them. DNA for the CDR3: TGTGCCAGCACTTCGGAAGTGGAGCAGTATTTT. Protein: CASTSEVEQYF.

The CDR3 nucleotides are TGTGCCAGCAGTGCTCGTTGGTCTGGACTAGGGGGCTACACCTTC. This gives the protein CASSARWSGLGGYTF. V usage is TRBV2 and J usage is TRBJ1-2; D gene ambiguous. Trimming cost V 4 bases and J 8 bases, with 20 bases left between them. Looked up from germline, CDR1 is SNHLY and CDR2 is FYNNEI. The CDR3 sequence is 15 residues long.

V is TRBV28 and J is TRBJ1-2; 9 bases fit TRBD1. With 8 bases clipped from V and 2 bases from J, the junction kept 15 bases outside the gene matches. CDR1 is MDHEN and CDR2 is SYDVKM in the germline V gene. This CDR3 has 17 amino acids. In DNA form, the CDR3 reads TGTGCCAGCTCGATTATTCCGACAGGGGGAAGGAACTATGGCTACACCTTC. As protein: CASSIIPTGGRNYGYTF.

The chain uses TRBV18 and TRBJ1-2; D gene uncertain. V was cut by 5 bases and J by 5 bases, with 12 bases left in between. There are 13 residues in the CDR3. Germline V gene sequence: CDR1 KGHSH, CDR2 LQKENI. The CDR3 loop is CASSEDVRYGYTF. CDR3 DNA: TGTGCCAGCTCAGAGGACGTACGTTATGGCTACACCTTC.

This chain links TRBV29-1 with TRBJ2-7, with a tentative D call TRBD2 (5 bases). The CDR3 runs to 13 residues. Germline values: CDR1 SQVTM, CDR2 ANQGSEA. Trimming pared 6 bases from V and 8 bases from J, leaving 20 bases between. CDR3 DNA sequence: TGCAGCGTCGACGGTAAAGGTGGAGGTCAGCAGTACTTC. As protein: CSVDGKGGGQQYF.

The V call is TRBV25-1, the J call TRBJ2-5; 7 bases line up with TRBD2. Germline values: CDR1 MGHDK, CDR2 SYGVNS. CDR3 size: 17 residues. Germline trimming cut 5 bases from V and 4 bases from J; bases unmatched to any gene: 16. CDR3 region: CASSFWSWEGVIETQYF. The CDR3 coding sequence is TGTGCCAGCAGTTTCTGGTCGTGGGAGGGAGTAATAGAGACCCAGTACTTC.

This clone has more than one count but fewer than ten. J is TRBJ1-3 and V is TRBV29-1, with TRBD1 matching 8 bases. CDR1 SQVTM and CDR2 ANQGSEA come from the germline V gene. The ends lost 6 bases at V and 0 bases at J; junction bases unmatched: 4. The CDR3 covers 14 residues. The CDR3 nucleotides read TGCAGCGTGCGGGACAGGAACTCTGGAAACACCATATATTTT. Translated, it gives CSVRDRNSGNTIYF.

J is TRBJ1-1 and V is TRBV6-5; D gene unclear. CDR3 size: 13 residues. V gave up 9 bases and J gave up 6 bases, with 17 bases separating them. Germline-derived CDR1 and CDR2 are MNHEY and SVGAGI. The CDR3 DNA is TGTGCCAGGGACGTCGGTAACCCTCCTGAAGCTTTCTTT. Amino acid sequence: CARDVGNPPEAFF.

The V and J genes are TRBV7-2 and TRBJ1-5; D call uncertain. The V gene's germline CDR1 is SGHTA and CDR2 FQGNSA. The CDR3 spans 14 residues. V lost 1 base to trimming and J lost 0 bases, with 4 bases between them. CDR3 sequence reads: CASSLEYSNQPQHF. CDR3 DNA sequence: TGTGCCAGCAGCTTAGAATATAGCAATCAGCCCCAGCATTTT.

The table lists this clone with a few counts. The chain combines TRBV19 with TRBJ1-5; perhaps TRBD1 as D (6 bases). Deletions cut 7 bases from V and 7 bases from J, with 17 bases between. CDR3 length equals 14 residues. Germline V gene data show CDR1 as LNHDA and CDR2 as SQIVND (reference sequence). The CDR3 region is CASNVGGGRQPQHF. DNA for the CDR3: TGTGCCAGTAACGTGGGAGGGGGGAGGCAGCCCCAGCATTTT.

The chain combines TRBV9 with TRBJ2-1; D may be TRBD2 (6 bases). CDR1 SGDLS and CDR2 YYNGEE come from the germline V gene. The CDR3 is 15 residues long. V shed 5 bases and J shed 4 bases, with 16 bases lying between them. Here the CDR3 DNA reads TGTGCCAGCAGTGGGTTCGGCGGGACTTACAATGAGCAGTTCTTC. It specifies CASSGFGGTYNEQFF.

This clone has just one count. The rearrangement links TRBV7-9 to TRBJ2-7; D might be TRBD2 (6 bases). Trimming took 4 bases from V and 2 from J, leaving 15 bases between them. This CDR3 region has 15 residues. Germline loops: CDR1 SEHNR, CDR2 FQNEAQ (reference sequence). CDR3 in DNA: TGTGCCAGCAGCTCTAGCGACATAACCCCCTACGAGCAGTACTTC. It is translated as CASSSSDITPYEQYF. Based on the CDR3 plus reference TRBV7-9 and TRBJ2-7, the full variable domain is DTGVSQNPRHKITKRGQNVTFRCDPISEHNRLYWYRQTLGQGPEFLTYFQNEAQLEKSRLLSDRFSAERPKGSFSTLEIQRTEQGDSAMYLCASSSSDITPYEQYFGPGTRLTVT.

In this sample, this clone turned up once. The J gene is TRBJ2-3, the V gene TRBV6-5, with TRBD2 identical over 9 bases. J was trimmed by 6 bases and V by 11 bases; bases with no gene match: 12. Germline lookup yields CDR1 MNHEY and CDR2 SVGAGI. The CDR3 is 14 residues long. The CDR3 bases are TGTGCCGGGGCCCTTGGACTAGCGAGGGATACGCAGTATTTT. Its translation: CAGALGLARDTQYF.

The rearrangement joins TRBV6-6 to TRBJ2-3; D call uncertain. V was pared by 7 bases and J by 3 bases, with 8 bases between. In germline, CDR1 is MNHNY, CDR2 SVGAGI (reference sequence). There are 12 residues in the CDR3. The CDR3 reads CASKGGTDTQYF. As DNA, the CDR3 is TGTGCCAGCAAGGGCGGAACAGATACGCAGTATTTT.

For the CDR3, the DNA is TGTGCCAGCAGCACACTCCGGGACAGGGGTTTTGGGCAGTACTTC. It yields the protein CASSTLRDRGFGQYF. This sequence joins TRBV11-2 and TRBJ2-7; 10 positions agree with TRBD1. The CDR3 contains 15 residues. Per germline, CDR1 SGHAT and CDR2 FQNNGV. With 5 bases clipped from V and 9 bases from J, the junction kept 13 bases outside the gene matches.

This clone has only one observation. This chain connects TRBV6-5 to TRBJ2-5; a possible D gene is TRBD1 (6 bases). The germline V gene encodes CDR1 MNHEY and CDR2 SVGAGI. CDR3 size: 15 residues. The V gene lost 6 bases and the J gene lost 2 bases, with 16 bases spanning the gap. The chain's CDR3 is CASRPRQAIQETQYF. The DNA for the CDR3 is TGTGCCAGCAGACCCAGACAGGCGATACAAGAGACCCAGTACTTC.

This clone was detected only a few times. The rearrangement joins TRBV5-1 to TRBJ1-5, with 9 bases fitting TRBD1. In germline, CDR1 is SGHRS, CDR2 YFSETQ. CDR3 length: 15 residues. Trimming took 5 bases from V and 1 from J; bases not matched to a gene: 4. CDR3 nucleotides: TGCGCCAGCAGTCCCACAGGGGGCAGCAATCAGCCCCAGCATTTT. Translation: CASSPTGGSNQPQHF.

This clone was counted a few times. The CDR3 DNA follows: TGTGCCAGCAGCCAAGCCCCCGGGACAGGGGGCATTCGGGAGACCCAGTACTTC. Its protein product is CASSQAPGTGGIRETQYF. V gene TRBV3-1 (or the pseudogene TRBV3-2) combines with J gene TRBJ2-5, with 12 bases that match TRBD1. Germline CDR1 and CDR2: LGHDT and YNNKEL (reference sequence). Losses at the gene ends were 1 base for V and 5 bases for J; bases not matched to a gene: 11. The CDR3 length is 18 residues.

This clone was counted between two and nine times. The rearrangement joins TRBV3-1 (or the pseudogene TRBV3-2) to TRBJ1-6; 7 bases agree with TRBD1. The length of the CDR3 is 15 residues. Per the germline V gene, CDR1 is LGHDT and CDR2 is YNNKEL (reference sequence). V gave up 5 bases and J gave up 4 bases; unmatched junction bases: 5. CDR3 nucleotide sequence: TGTGCCAGCAGCGCACGGACAGGTTATAATTCACCCCTCCACTTT. As protein: CASSARTGYNSPLHF.

In this sample, this clone turned up a few times. The V gene is TRBV27, the J gene TRBJ1-3; 7 bases are a match to TRBD1. The germline CDR1 and CDR2 sequences are MNHEY and SMNVEV (reference sequence). J gave up 1 base and V 6 bases, and 6 bases lay outside the gene matches. The CDR3 spans 15 residues. The CDR3 sequence is CASRDRYTSGNTIYF. The CDR3 DNA follows: TGTGCCAGCAGGGACAGGTACACTTCTGGAAACACCATATATTTT.

V usage is TRBV5-1 and J usage is TRBJ1-1; 7 bases map to TRBD1. In germline, CDR1 is SGHRS, CDR2 YFSETQ. This CDR3 has 16 amino acids. The V and J ends lost 4 bases and 1 base, in that order; junction bases with no gene match: 10. CDR3 bases: TGCGCCAGCAGCACACCCCCGGGACAGCAGAACACTGAAGCTTTCTTT. The encoded protein is CASSTPPGQQNTEAFF.

CDR3 loop: CASSSQGVNSPLHF. For the CDR3, the DNA is TGCGCCAGCAGTTCACAGGGGGTGAATTCACCCCTCCACTTT. This chain joins TRBV5-1 and TRBJ1-6; 8 bases are a match to TRBD1. After removal of 5 bases from V and 7 bases from J, the junction contained 5 bases not matched to a gene. This CDR3 spans 14 amino acids. CDR1 and CDR2 (germline): SGHRS, YFSETQ.